This T cell receptor (beta chain) was documented in a study of T cells in Graves' hyperthyroidism and ophthalmopathy. The TCR beta CDR3 regions underwent amplification using RNA transcripts as the source. First-round RT-PCR of the TCR CDR3 relied on the HTBI primer set. TCRdb itself ran the multiplex PCR reads through MiXCR, one entry per CDR3 protein. The table shows 500,000 to 750,000 distinct CDR3 sequences, with about 15% occurring only once. This clonotype was observed a handful of times. Its antigen is not identified. The CDR3 loop spans 17 amino acids. CDR1 and CDR2 from the germline V gene are MGHRA and YSYEKL. Unmatched junction bases numbered 8, after V lost 4 bases and J lost 0 bases. Aged 18 to 65, the patients had hyperthyroidism that was newly diagnosed and had lasted under 2 months. Used for diagnoses were clinical symptoms, serum thyroxine and TRAb, thyroid ultrasound and orbital computed tomography.

Regarding the study as a whole: Most clonotypes expanded in thyroid above 0.001 were likewise present in blood.

This chain joins TRBV4-1 and TRBJ1-4; TRBD1 agrees at 7 bases. What was sequenced was blood. This sequence originates from a woman in her 30s with Graves' hyperthyroidism. This chain's CDR3 is CASSLLIGTATNEKLFF. The CDR3 region has the DNA TGCGCCAGCAGCCTGCTAATAGGGACAGCAACTAATGAAAAACTGTTTTTT.